The sequence of this T cell receptor beta chain was determined in a study of blood T cell repertoires in COVID-19 (dated by TCRdb to about 2020). For the study in its entirety: The collaborator samples originated in the United States, Italy and Spain and spanned the acute and convalescent phases of COVID-19. Deeply sampled blood TCRbeta repertoires from subjects exposed to, actively infected with, or recovered from COVID-19 were included in the dataset. Where available, HLA class I and class II types were obtained from metadata supplied by the sample provider rather than from assay-based typing. The repertoires were released in a freely available public database intended as a resource for research on the immune response to SARS-CoV-2. The material from the prospective study consisted of cDNA or gDNA derived from T cells, B-cell-depleted T cells, or PBMCs. The sample metadata nearly always contained a de-identified subject ID, COVID-19 status, age in years and sex. Samples came from the ongoing ImmuneRACE study (first 160 participants) plus 1,254 subjects from 6 global collaborators. Study-wide findings and limitations: The amount of clinical and demographic metadata varied by source and participant and was provided uncurated.

From cysteine to phenylalanine, the CDR3 is 13 amino acids long. Here the CDR3 DNA is all that survives: 39 bases in frame from base 1. V is shortened by 1 base, J by 8 bases, and the region joining them spans 11 bases. Based on the germline V gene (reference sequence), the CDR1 and CDR2 sequences are GTSNPN and SVGIG. As concerns this clone: No cognate antigen has been identified for it. Base quality data are lacking; no much larger clone is found one base away.

The immunoSEQ Assay, a bias-controlled multiplex PCR, was used to amplify TCRbeta CDR3 regions from genomic DNA. In the original analysis: The number of nucleated cells in each sample was estimated by amplification of reference gene primers within the assay. Sequence reads were collapsed and filtered to measure the absolute abundance of every unique TCRbeta CDR3 rearrangement. Productive Simpson clonality was computed per sample as the square root of Simpson's diversity index over productive rearrangements. TCRdb mirrors the immuneACCESS table, restricted to in-frame sequences. Some clones are absent from its copies; in checked studies, under half trace to an unresolved V gene, and the reason for the others is unknown. Clone size and V and J calls were adopted from that table, with D and trimming inferred from the DNA. This sample holds 65,000 to 90,000 clones; about 83% were observed only once. The ten biggest clones cover roughly 32% of the sample.

Collaborating institutions collected whole blood in K2EDTA tubes following their own protocols. For TCRbeta analysis, collaborator samples were shipped as frozen whole blood, as isolated PBMCs, or as DNA extracted from either sample type. The sequenced sample consisted of peripheral blood. The clonotype was recovered from a woman aged 80 or over with acute or convalescent COVID-19. In this chain, TRBV30 is recombined with TRBJ1-4; perhaps TRBD1 is the D gene, with 6 bases matching. The CDR3 in this case is CAWSDRQGEKLFF. Here is the DNA: TGTGCCTGGAGTGACAGGCAGGGGGAAAAACTGTTTTTT.